The next 13 T cell receptor beta chains were all read from a single sample in a study of early T cells in non-severe SARS-CoV-2 infection. TCRdb recomputed calls from the 5' RACE reads with MiXCR, one row per CDR3 protein. Here the sample spans around 60,000 distinct CDR3 sequences, about 13% being singletons. Sequences were obtained from whole blood. The receptor source for this set is an adult who was a healthcare worker with PCR-confirmed SARS-CoV-2 infection or an uninfected control (not recorded which).

The gene calls are TRBV3-1 and TRBJ2-1; TRBD1 matches at 7 bases. Germline values: CDR1 LGHDT, CDR2 YNNKEL (reference sequence). The junction had 4 bases not matched to a gene; V was cut back by 3 bases and J by 11 bases. The CDR3 extends over 12 amino acids. CDR3 amino acids: CASSQLRGKQFF. The DNA of the CDR3 is TGTGCCAGCAGCCAGCTCAGGGGGAAGCAGTTCTTC.

This clonotype has only a few counts. The chain joins TRBV7-9 to TRBJ2-7; the match to TRBD1 covers 7 bases. Trimming cost V 5 bases and J 2 bases; bases outside gene matches: 15. Germline CDR1 and CDR2: SEHNR and FQNEAQ (reference sequence). The CDR3 totals 17 residues. The CDR3 reads CASSAPGSGGIAYEQYF. Written as DNA, the CDR3 is TGTGCCAGCAGCGCTCCGGGTTCAGGGGGAATCGCCTACGAGCAGTACTTC.

This clonotype showed up many times. The chain combines TRBV28 with TRBJ2-6; D gene ambiguous. V dropped 6 bases and J dropped 2 bases, with 11 bases sitting between them. Germline lookup yields CDR1 MDHEN and CDR2 SYDVKM. The CDR3 extends over 15 amino acids. In nucleotides, the CDR3 is TGTGCCAGCAGCCCCCTGGAAGCTGGGGCCAACGTCCTGACTTTC. As protein: CASSPLEAGANVLTF.

This sequence joins TRBV6-1 and TRBJ2-2; D is tentatively TRBD1 or TRBD2 (6 bases each). In germline, CDR1 is MNHNS, CDR2 SASEGT. The CDR3 is 18 residues long. Trimming took 4 bases from V and 4 from J, leaving 22 bases between them. The CDR3 region is CASSASATWGAGTGELFF. The DNA for the CDR3 is TGTGCCAGCAGTGCTTCAGCGACATGGGGGGCTGGCACCGGGGAGCTGTTTTTT.

This clonotype has only a few counts. V gene TRBV27 combines with J gene TRBJ2-7; 9 bases are shared with TRBD1. The CDR3 consists of 16 residues. From germline, CDR1 is MNHEY and CDR2 SMNVEV (reference sequence). J was trimmed by 3 bases and V by 5 bases; bases with no gene match: 11. CDR3 DNA: TGTGCCAGCAGTACACCCGGGACAGGGTCGCACTACGAGCAGTACTTC. Translated, it gives CASSTPGTGSHYEQYF.

This clonotype was detected ten times or more. The CDR3 bases are TGTGCCAGCAGCTCCGGTGCGGGTCTGGGGGAGACCCAGTACTTC. Protein: CASSSGAGLGETQYF. This rearrangement joins TRBV11-3 to TRBJ2-5; a weak D match, TRBD2 (5 bases). CDR1 is SGHNT and CDR2 is YENEEA in the germline V gene. V gave up 4 bases and J gave up 5 bases, with 17 bases separating them. The CDR3 extends over 15 amino acids.

The gene calls are TRBV20-1 and TRBJ1-5; D is unresolved. The CDR3 is 13 amino acids. Germline V gene lookup returns CDR1 DFQATT and CDR2 SNEGSKA (reference sequence). With 3 bases removed from V and 0 bases from J, the gap between germline ends came to 6 bases. CDR3 amino acids: CSASLYSNQPQHF. The CDR3 coding sequence is TGCAGTGCTAGTCTGTATAGCAATCAGCCCCAGCATTTT.

This clonotype has only a few counts. This chain links TRBV5-1 with TRBJ2-1, with 14 bases aligning to TRBD2. J lost 8 bases, V lost 3 bases, and 4 bases had no gene match. This CDR3 region has 15 residues. Germline-derived CDR1 and CDR2 are SGHRS and YFSETQ. The CDR3 DNA reads as TGCGCCAGCAGCTGGGGACTAGCGGGAGAATATGAGCAGTTCTTC. Amino acids: CASSWGLAGEYEQFF.

Many counts were recorded for this clonotype. CDR3 loop: CASSLEAPEQYF. The CDR3 coding sequence is TGTGCCAGCAGCTTAGAGGCACCCGAGCAGTACTTC. The rearrangement uses TRBV7-9 and TRBJ2-7, with D unresolved. CDR3 length: 12 residues. Germline V lookup: CDR1 SEHNR, CDR2 FQNEAQ (reference sequence). The V end was cut by 1 base, the J end by 6 bases, with 7 bases between.

This clonotype was recorded a few times. The genes are TRBV9 and TRBJ1-1; D is ambiguous. Looked up from germline, CDR1 is SGDLS and CDR2 is YYNGEE. V lost 0 bases to trimming and J lost 3 bases, with 12 bases between them. The CDR3 extends over 15 amino acids. Here the CDR3 DNA reads TGTGCCAGCAGCGTAGAGAAGGAGAGAGACACTGAAGCTTTCTTT. Protein: CASSVEKERDTEAFF.

A remark on this clonotype: Given a much more abundant clone one base away, this may be a read error. The chain couples TRBV18 to TRBJ2-5; D unresolved. This CDR3 has 14 amino acids. Germline values: CDR1 KGHSH, CDR2 LQKENI. The CDR3 loop reads CVSSPVRIQETQYF. The DNA for the CDR3 is TGTGTCAGCTCACCGGTGAGGATCCAAGAGACCCAGTACTTC. Complete variable domain (other parts from reference TRBV18 and TRBJ2-5): NAGVMQNPRHLVRRRGQEARLRCSPMKGHSHVYWYRQLPEEGLKFMVYLQKENIIDESGMPKERFSAEFPKEGPSILRIQQVVRGDSAAYFCVSSPVRIQETQYFGPGTRLLVL.

This clonotype was counted at least ten times. The chain carries TRBV5-6 and TRBJ2-5; weak D call: TRBD2 (6 bases). From germline, CDR1 is SGHDT and CDR2 YYEEEE. V was clipped by 3 bases and J by 4 bases, with 16 bases between them. This CDR3 comprises 15 residues. CDR3 DNA sequence: TGTGCCAGCAGCTGGGGGGACTCCTACTCAGAGACCCAGTACTTC. Its protein is CASSWGDSYSETQYF.

This chain joins TRBV2 and TRBJ2-1, with D unresolved. The CDR3 covers 12 residues. Trimming stripped 0 bases from V and 9 bases from J, with 6 bases between. Looked up from germline, CDR1 is SNHLY and CDR2 is FYNNEI. CDR3 bases: TGTGCCAGCAGTGAAGCGCGCGGTGAGCAGTTCTTC. Its protein product is CASSEARGEQFF.